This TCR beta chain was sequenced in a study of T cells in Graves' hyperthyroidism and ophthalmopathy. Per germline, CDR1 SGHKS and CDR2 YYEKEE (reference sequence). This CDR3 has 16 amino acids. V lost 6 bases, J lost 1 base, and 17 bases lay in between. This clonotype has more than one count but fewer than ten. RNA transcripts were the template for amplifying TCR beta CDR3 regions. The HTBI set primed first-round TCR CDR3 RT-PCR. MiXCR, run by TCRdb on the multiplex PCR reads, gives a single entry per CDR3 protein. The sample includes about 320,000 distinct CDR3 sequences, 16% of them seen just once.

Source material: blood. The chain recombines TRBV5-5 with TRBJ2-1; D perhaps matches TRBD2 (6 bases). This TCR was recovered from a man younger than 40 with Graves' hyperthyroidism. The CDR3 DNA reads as TGTGCCAGCAAGGAGGGCATATCCGGGTCCTACAATGAGCAGTTCTTC. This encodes CASKEGISGSYNEQFF.